The rows below give T cell receptor beta chains drawn from one sample of a study of blood T cell repertoires in COVID-19. Sequenced by immunoSEQ multiplex PCR; TCRdb stores in-frame clones only, minus some. The sample lists 45,000 to 55,000 clones, over 80% occurring once. The specimen sequenced was peripheral blood. The receptors derive from a man between 60 and 75 years old with active COVID-19. CDR3s include the opening cysteine and the closing phenylalanine or tryptophan.

J gene: TRBJ2-1; V gene: TRBV3-1/TRBV3-2; CDR3 protein: CASSRRTPNNEQFF
J gene: TRBJ2-7; V gene: TRBV6-5; CDR3 protein: CASRQARLYEQYF
J gene: TRBJ2-7; V gene: TRBV5-5; CDR3 protein: CASTLPGQPSYEQYF
J gene: TRBJ2-5; V gene: TRBV19; CDR3 protein: CASSIADIGPQETQYF
J gene: TRBJ2-7; V gene: TRBV2; CDR3 protein: CASSPTPTYEQYF
J gene: TRBJ1-5; V gene: TRBV9; CDR3 protein: CASSDSPGDQPQHF
J gene: TRBJ2-3; V gene: TRBV7-9; CDR3 protein: CASSRTGGSTDTQYF
J gene: TRBJ1-2; V gene: TRBV7-2; CDR3 protein: CASSSGGAGLNYGYTF
J gene: TRBJ2-7; V gene: TRBV11-2; CDR3 protein: CASRSLGGRTSYEQYF
J gene: TRBJ2-5; V gene: TRBV19; CDR3 protein: CASSISGGRETQYF
J gene: TRBJ1-1; V gene: TRBV28; CDR3 protein: CASSLPRGAANTEAFF
J gene: TRBJ2-2; V gene: TRBV6-5; CDR3 protein: CASSWGQDNTGELFF
J gene: TRBJ2-2; V gene: TRBV5-4; CDR3 protein: CASSLDRNTGELFF
J gene: TRBJ2-2; V gene: TRBV28; CDR3 protein: CASSRDSLNTGELFF
J gene: TRBJ2-6; V gene: TRBV2; CDR3 protein: CASSEAWGAGANVLTF
J gene: TRBJ2-3; V gene: TRBV4-1; CDR3 protein: CASSQDRGSTSTDTQYF
J gene: TRBJ2-7; V gene: TRBV7-2; CDR3 protein: CASSQRTGGVEQYF
J gene: TRBJ2-1; V gene: TRBV11-2; CDR3 protein: CASSLGGRENEQFF
J gene: TRBJ2-5; V gene: TRBV29-1; CDR3 protein: CSVLWGGETQYF
J gene: TRBJ2-7; V gene: TRBV6-1; CDR3 protein: CASSEFTSGTGGYEQYF
J gene: TRBJ2-7; V gene: TRBV6-5; CDR3 protein: CASSISSGSYEQYF
J gene: TRBJ1-1; V gene: TRBV6-6; CDR3 protein: CASSYPKTGPHTEAFF
J gene: TRBJ2-7; V gene: TRBV11-2; CDR3 protein: CASSTRSSGGSSYEQYF
J gene: TRBJ2-1; V gene: TRBV9; CDR3 protein: CASSIPPLLTPGGNEQFF
J gene: TRBJ1-5; V gene: TRBV19; CDR3 protein: CASSPQGLGQPQHF
J gene: TRBJ2-5; V gene: TRBV12-3/TRBV12-4; CDR3 protein: CASRRTVQETQYF
J gene: TRBJ2-7; V gene: TRBV5-1; CDR3 protein: CASSFWTGESSYEQYF
J gene: TRBJ1-5; V gene: TRBV19; CDR3 protein: CASSTDRGNQPQHF
J gene: TRBJ2-2; V gene: TRBV11-2; CDR3 protein: CASSGLAGGGELFF
J gene: TRBJ1-1; V gene: TRBV5-1; CDR3 protein: CASRIQGHNTEAFF
J gene: TRBJ2-2; V gene: TRBV7-8; CDR3 protein: CASSPPSSRRGAGELFF
J gene: TRBJ2-5; V gene: TRBV4-1; CDR3 protein: CASSQDRGGETQYF
J gene: TRBJ1-6; V gene: TRBV7-9; CDR3 protein: CASSSTGNSPLHF
J gene: TRBJ1-6; V gene: TRBV3-1/TRBV3-2; CDR3 protein: CASSRGLGPSTRSPLHF
J gene: TRBJ1-2; V gene: TRBV28; CDR3 protein: CASSLRDYGYTF
J gene: TRBJ1-1; V gene: TRBV19; CDR3 protein: CASSPYRRGEAEAFF
J gene: TRBJ1-1; V gene: TRBV28; CDR3 protein: CASKDRSMNTEAFF
J gene: TRBJ2-1; V gene: TRBV29-1; CDR3 protein: CSVDPSGRAVGNEQFF
J gene: TRBJ2-5; V gene: TRBV28; CDR3 protein: CASSITPGNQETQYF
J gene: TRBJ2-3; V gene: TRBV5-3; CDR3 protein: CARSLTSGSSTDTQYF
J gene: TRBJ2-7; V gene: TRBV19; CDR3 protein: CASSIGPGTGRHEQYF
J gene: TRBJ1-6; V gene: TRBV6-5; CDR3 protein: CASTRTGNNSPLHF
J gene: TRBJ2-3; V gene: TRBV14; CDR3 protein: CASSQDGTDHTDTQYF
J gene: TRBJ2-7; V gene: TRBV10-3; CDR3 protein: CAISESDRGGTYEQYF
J gene: TRBJ1-2; V gene: TRBV3-1/TRBV3-2; CDR3 protein: CASSPGTGYGYTF
J gene: TRBJ2-1; V gene: TRBV7-8; CDR3 protein: CASSFSGGLYNEQFF
J gene: TRBJ1-5; V gene: TRBV28; CDR3 protein: CASSYQQRWDQPQHF
J gene: TRBJ1-5; V gene: TRBV7-2; CDR3 protein: CASSLGALGRQPQHF
J gene: TRBJ1-2; V gene: TRBV6-2/TRBV6-3; CDR3 protein: CASSARRANYGYTF
J gene: TRBJ2-1; V gene: TRBV4-2; CDR3 protein: CASSPSDRANEQFF
J gene: TRBJ2-5; V gene: TRBV28; CDR3 protein: CASSSDTAVETQYF
J gene: TRBJ2-3; V gene: TRBV28; CDR3 protein: CASSLQLAGGTDTQYF
J gene: TRBJ2-3; V gene: TRBV5-1; CDR3 protein: CASSPTQATDTQYF
J gene: TRBJ2-1; V gene: TRBV2; CDR3 protein: CASSQTGREQFF
J gene: TRBJ2-1; V gene: TRBV5-1; CDR3 protein: CASSLWPGSSYNEQFF
J gene: TRBJ2-1; V gene: TRBV6-4; CDR3 protein: CASSDSIGDRVFF
J gene: TRBJ2-2; V gene: TRBV6-5; CDR3 protein: CASSYSTHTGELFF
J gene: TRBJ1-5; V gene: TRBV11-2; CDR3 protein: CASSLAAGRNQPQHF
J gene: TRBJ2-1; V gene: TRBV12-3/TRBV12-4; CDR3 protein: CASSGALYNEQFF
J gene: TRBJ1-1; V gene: TRBV2; CDR3 protein: CASSGGRRTEAFF